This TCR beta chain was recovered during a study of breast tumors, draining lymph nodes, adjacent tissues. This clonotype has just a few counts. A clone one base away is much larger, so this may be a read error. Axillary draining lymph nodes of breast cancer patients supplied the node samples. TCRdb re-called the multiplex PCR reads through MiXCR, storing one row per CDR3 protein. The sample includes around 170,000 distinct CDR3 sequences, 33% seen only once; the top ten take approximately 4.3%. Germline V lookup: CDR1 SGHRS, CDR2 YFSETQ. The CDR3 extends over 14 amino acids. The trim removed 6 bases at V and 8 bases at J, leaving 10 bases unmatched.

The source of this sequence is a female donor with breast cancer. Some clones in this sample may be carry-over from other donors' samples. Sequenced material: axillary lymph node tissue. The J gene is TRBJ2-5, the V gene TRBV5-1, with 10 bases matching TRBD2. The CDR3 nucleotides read TGCGCCAGCATGTCTAGCGGGGGATTAGACACCCAGTACTTC. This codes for CASMSSGGLDTQYF. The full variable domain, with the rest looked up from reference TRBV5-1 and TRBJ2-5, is KAGVTQTPRYLIKTRGQQVTLSCSPISGHRSVSWYQQTPGQGLQFLFEYFSETQRNKGNFPGRFSGRQFSNSRSEMNVSTLELGDSALYLCASMSSGGLDTQYFGPGTRLLVL.